This TCR beta chain is from a study of T cell responses to AZD1222 COVID-19 vaccine. Study summary: Pooling of second doses given at about 4 or about 12 weeks was done. Study results and caveats: Most donors were white British and more were female, and clonal diversity was possibly underestimated. Regions left unmutated in variants are reportedly the target of nearly half of spike-specific TCRs. Baseline seropositives among AZD1222 recipients totaled only five or six.

Sequenced by immunoSEQ multiplex PCR; TCRdb stores in-frame clones only, minus some. The sample shows about 96,000 clones, under 90% of them seen only once. The CDR3 contains 14 residues. Germline CDR1 reads MNHEY; CDR2 reads SVGAGI. V lost 8 bases and J lost 7; bases outside the gene matches: 8. In the case of this clone: Antigen unknown.

The chain joins TRBV6-5 to TRBJ2-2; 9 bases are shared with TRBD2. Here the sequenced sample was peripheral blood, taken on day 0 of AZD1222 vaccination. This clonotype originated in an adult in good health. The CDR3 here is CASYSGSSGGELFF. The DNA for the CDR3 is TGTGCCAGCTATAGCGGGAGTAGTGGCGGGGAGCTGTTTTTT.